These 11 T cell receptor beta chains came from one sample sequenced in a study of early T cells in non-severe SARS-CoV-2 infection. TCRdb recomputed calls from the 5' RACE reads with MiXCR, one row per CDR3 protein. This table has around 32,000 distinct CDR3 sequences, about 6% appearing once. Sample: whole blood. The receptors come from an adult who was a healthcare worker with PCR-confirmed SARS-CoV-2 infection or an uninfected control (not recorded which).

CDR3 in DNA: TGTGCCGCATCCTTAGGGACGCAAATCTTCACAGATACGCAGTATTTT. Translated, it gives CAASLGTQIFTDTQYF. This chain uses TRBV6-6 with TRBJ2-3; D is tentatively TRBD1 or TRBD2 (5 bases each). The germline V gene has CDR1 MNHNY and CDR2 SVGAGI (reference sequence). V dropped 11 bases and J dropped 2 bases, with 23 bases sitting between them. The CDR3 is 16 amino acids.

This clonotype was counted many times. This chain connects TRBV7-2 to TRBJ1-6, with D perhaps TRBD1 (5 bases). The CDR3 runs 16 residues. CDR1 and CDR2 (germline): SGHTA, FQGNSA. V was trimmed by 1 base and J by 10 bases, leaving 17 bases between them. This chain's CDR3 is CASSLGSSRVDSPLHF. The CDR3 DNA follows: TGTGCCAGCAGCTTAGGATCGAGCAGGGTCGACTCACCCCTCCACTTT.

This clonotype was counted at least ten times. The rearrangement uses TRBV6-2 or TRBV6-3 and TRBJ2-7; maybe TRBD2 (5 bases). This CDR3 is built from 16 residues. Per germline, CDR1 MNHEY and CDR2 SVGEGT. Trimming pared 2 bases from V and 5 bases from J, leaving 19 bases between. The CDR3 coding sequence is TGTGCCAGCAGTTACCGATCCTCGACGGTGGGAGACGAGCAGTACTTC. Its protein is CASSYRSSTVGDEQYF.

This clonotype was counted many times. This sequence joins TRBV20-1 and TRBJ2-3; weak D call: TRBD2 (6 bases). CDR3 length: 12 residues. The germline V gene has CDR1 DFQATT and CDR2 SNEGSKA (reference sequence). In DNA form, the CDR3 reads TGCAGCCGGAGGGGCAACACAGATACGCAGTATTTT. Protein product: CSRRGNTDTQYF.

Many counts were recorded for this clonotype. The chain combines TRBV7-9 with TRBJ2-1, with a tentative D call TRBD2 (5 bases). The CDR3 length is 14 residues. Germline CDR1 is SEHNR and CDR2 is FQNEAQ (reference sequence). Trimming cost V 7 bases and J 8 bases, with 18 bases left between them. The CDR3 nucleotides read TGTGCCAGCAAGAGGGCCTCTGAAGAAGATGAGCAGTTCTTC. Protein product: CASKRASEEDEQFF.

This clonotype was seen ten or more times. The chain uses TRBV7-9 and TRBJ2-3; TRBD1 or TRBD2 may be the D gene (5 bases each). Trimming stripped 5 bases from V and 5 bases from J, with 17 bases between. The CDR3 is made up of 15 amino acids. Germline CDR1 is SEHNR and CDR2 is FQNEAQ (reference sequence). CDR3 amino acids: CASSQARGGGDTQYF. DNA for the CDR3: TGTGCCAGCAGCCAGGCGAGGGGCGGCGGAGATACGCAGTATTTT.

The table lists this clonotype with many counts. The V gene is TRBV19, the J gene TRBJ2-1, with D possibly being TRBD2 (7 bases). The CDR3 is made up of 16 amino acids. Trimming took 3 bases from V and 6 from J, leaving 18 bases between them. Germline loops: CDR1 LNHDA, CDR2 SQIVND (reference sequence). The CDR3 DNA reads TGTGCCAGTAGTATGCCCGGGGGGCGCCCCCTCAATGAGCAGTTCTTC. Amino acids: CASSMPGGRPLNEQFF.

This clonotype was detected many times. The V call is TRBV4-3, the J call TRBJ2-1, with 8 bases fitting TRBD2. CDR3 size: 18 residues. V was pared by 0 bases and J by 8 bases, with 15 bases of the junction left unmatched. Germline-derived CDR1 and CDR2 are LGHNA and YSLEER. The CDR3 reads CASSQEGGRAGARDEQFF. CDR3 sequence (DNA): TGCGCCAGCAGCCAAGAGGGGGGGCGAGCGGGGGCGAGGGATGAGCAGTTCTTC.

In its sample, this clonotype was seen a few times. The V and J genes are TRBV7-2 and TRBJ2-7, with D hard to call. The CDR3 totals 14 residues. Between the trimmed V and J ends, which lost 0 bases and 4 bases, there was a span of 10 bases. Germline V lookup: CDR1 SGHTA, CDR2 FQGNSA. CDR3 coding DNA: TGTGCCAGCAGCTTAGCGCCGATCAGGTACGAGCAGTACTTC. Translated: CASSLAPIRYEQYF.

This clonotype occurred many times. CDR3: CASSPKGTAEQFF. The CDR3 DNA is TGTGCCAGCAGCCCCAAAGGGACAGCCGAGCAGTTCTTC. The chain recombines TRBV7-9 with TRBJ2-1, with 7 bases aligning to TRBD1. The junction had 8 bases not matched to a gene; V was cut back by 5 bases and J by 10 bases. This CDR3 comprises 13 residues. From germline, CDR1 is SEHNR and CDR2 FQNEAQ (reference sequence).

CDR3 sequence (DNA): TGTGCCAGCAGCTTTATGGGCGGCACTGAAGCTTTCTTT. Translation: CASSFMGGTEAFF. The V call is TRBV5-4, the J call TRBJ1-1; D is undetermined. Germline CDR1 reads SGHNT; CDR2 reads YYREEE (reference sequence). This CDR3 contains 13 residues. Deletions cut 2 bases from V and 4 bases from J, with 9 bases between.